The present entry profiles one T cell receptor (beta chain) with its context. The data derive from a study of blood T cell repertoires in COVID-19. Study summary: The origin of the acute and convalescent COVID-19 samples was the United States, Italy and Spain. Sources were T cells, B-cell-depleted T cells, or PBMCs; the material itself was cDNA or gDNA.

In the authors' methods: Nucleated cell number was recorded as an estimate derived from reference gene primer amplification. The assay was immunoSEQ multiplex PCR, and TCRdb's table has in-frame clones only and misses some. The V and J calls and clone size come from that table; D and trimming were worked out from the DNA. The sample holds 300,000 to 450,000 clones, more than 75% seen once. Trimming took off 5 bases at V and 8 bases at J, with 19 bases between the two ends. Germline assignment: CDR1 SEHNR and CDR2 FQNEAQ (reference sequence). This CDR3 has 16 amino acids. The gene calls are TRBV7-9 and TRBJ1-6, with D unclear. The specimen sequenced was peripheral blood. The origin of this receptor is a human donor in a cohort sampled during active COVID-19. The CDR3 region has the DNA TGTGCCAGCAGCCCTGATTTGTTACAGACCCATTCACCCCTCCACTTT. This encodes CASSPDLLQTHSPLHF.